Given below is one TCR beta chain in context. Its antigen is not known. Germline CDR1 and CDR2: MDHEN and SYDVKM. CDR3 length: 15 amino acids. The V and J ends lost 4 bases and 2 bases respectively, with 13 bases between them. The data belong to a study of T cells in localized non-small cell lung cancer. Only in-frame clones appear in the TCRdb table, and some are missing; sequencing was by immunoSEQ multiplex PCR. Of 20,000 to 30,000 clones listed, 90% to 95% are singletons. Whole-study findings and limits: Sequencing was restricted to one tumor region; therefore, heterogeneity remains possible. Uninvolved neighboring lung showed the greatest T cell clonality, exceeding tumor.

The clonotype originates from a woman aged 35 to 70 with stage I lung adenocarcinoma. The chain carries TRBV28 and TRBJ2-3, with D perhaps matching TRBD2 (6 bases). Sequenced material: peripheral blood, taken before any cancer treatment. CDR3 sequence: CASSSPGSHTDTQYF. The CDR3 bases are TGTGCCAGCAGTTCCCCCGGGAGCCACACAGATACGCAGTATTTT.